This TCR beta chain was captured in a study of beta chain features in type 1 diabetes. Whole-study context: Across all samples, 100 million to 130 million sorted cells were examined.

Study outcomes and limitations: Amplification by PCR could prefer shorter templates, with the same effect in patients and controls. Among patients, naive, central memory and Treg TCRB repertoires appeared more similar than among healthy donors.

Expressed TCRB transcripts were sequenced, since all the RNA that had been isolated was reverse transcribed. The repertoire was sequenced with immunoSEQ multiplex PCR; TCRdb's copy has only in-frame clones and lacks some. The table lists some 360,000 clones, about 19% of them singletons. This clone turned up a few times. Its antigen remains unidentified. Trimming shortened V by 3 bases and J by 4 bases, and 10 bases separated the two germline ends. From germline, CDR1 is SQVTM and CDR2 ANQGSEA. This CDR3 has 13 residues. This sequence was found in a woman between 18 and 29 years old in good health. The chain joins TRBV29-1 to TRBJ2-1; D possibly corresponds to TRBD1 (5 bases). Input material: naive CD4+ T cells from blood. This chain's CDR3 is CSVEGLSYNEQFF. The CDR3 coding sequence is TGCAGCGTTGAGGGGCTCTCGTACAATGAGCAGTTCTTC.